Only one count was recorded for the clone carrying this T cell receptor beta chain. Its antigen is currently unknown. This entry comes from a study of T cell responses to AZD1222 COVID-19 vaccine. General study results and limits: Across the whole spike, CD4 TCRs peaked at regions 160-218 and 743-854.

This CDR3 contains 13 residues. Trimming took off 8 bases at V and 4 bases at J, with 12 bases between the two ends. Germline values: CDR1 ENHRY, CDR2 SYGVKD. Only in-frame clones appear in the TCRdb table, and some are missing; sequencing was by immunoSEQ multiplex PCR. Here the sample spans 90,000 to 150,000 clones, approximately 85% being singletons. The genes are TRBV10-3 and TRBJ2-1; D uncertain. The clonotype comes from an adult in good health. Sequencing used peripheral blood, obtained on day 0 of AZD1222 vaccination. CDR3 amino acids: CAISPGRYNEQFF. The CDR3 nucleotides read TGTGCCATCTCGCCGGGCAGGTACAATGAGCAGTTCTTC.